Many counts were recorded for the clone carrying this T cell receptor (beta chain). Its antigen is unknown. One entry per CDR3 protein results from TCRdb running MiXCR on the 5' RACE reads. The table records 700,000 or so distinct CDR3 sequences, over 20% of them present only once. This specimen comes from a study of identical twins. The CDR3 loop spans 13 amino acids. V lost 1 base, J lost 5 bases, and 7 bases lay in between. Findings and caveats of the study: Compared with models, monozygotic twins showed more out-of-frame TCR alpha sharing.

These data also formed part of another study, on T cells expressing NK-cell markers. That paper states: Dominant NKG2C+ clonotype frequencies of 1.0-7.0% of CD8+ T cells were measured in five or six donors. It was still unclear whether expanded NKG2C+ T cell clones were HCMV specific.

Input material: PBMCs. This TCR was sampled from a woman under 30 in good health. The chain uses TRBV12-3 or TRBV12-4 and TRBJ2-3, with D unresolved. CDR3 coding DNA: TGTGCCAGCAGTTTAGGGGCCGAAGATACGCAGTATTTT. Amino acids: CASSLGAEDTQYF.